Described below is a single T cell receptor (beta chain) sequence and its context. Antigen: not known. The sample originates from a study of OX40 agonist ivuxolimab in advanced cancers. Turning to the study itself: Head and neck, renal cell, melanoma or hepatocellular carcinoma were the cancers that dose-escalation patients had. Study findings and constraints: Clones of CD4+ and CD8+ blood T cells grew by week 6 at doses of 0.1 to 3.0 mg/kg. In CD8+ T cells, expanded clones were on average more numerous than in CD4+.

Profiled with immunoSEQ multiplex PCR; TCRdb holds only in-frame clones, not every one. The profile shows around 84,000 clones, 85% to 95% of them singletons. This clonotype originated in an adult with an advanced solid tumor such as melanoma, head and neck, liver or kidney cancer. The specimen was CD4+ or CD8+ T cells sorted from blood, collected in a trial of the OX40 agonist ivuxolimab.

Written as DNA, the CDR3 is TGTGCCAGTAGCCAGCTAGCGGGAGAGGGACTCGGAGAGACCCAGTACTTC. Residues: CASSQLAGEGLGETQYF. The V call is TRBV19, the J call TRBJ2-5, with 10 bases identical to TRBD2. The CDR3 length is 17 residues. With V trimmed by 6 bases and J by 4 bases, 14 bases remained unmatched. Per germline, CDR1 LNHDA and CDR2 SQIVND (reference sequence). The whole variable domain, filled in from reference TRBV19 and TRBJ2-5, reads DGGITQSPKYLFRKEGQNVTLSCEQNLNHDAMYWYRQDPGQGLRLIYYSQIVNDFQKGDIAEGYSVSREKKESFPLTVTSAQKNPTAFYLCASSQLAGEGLGETQYFGPGTRLLVL.